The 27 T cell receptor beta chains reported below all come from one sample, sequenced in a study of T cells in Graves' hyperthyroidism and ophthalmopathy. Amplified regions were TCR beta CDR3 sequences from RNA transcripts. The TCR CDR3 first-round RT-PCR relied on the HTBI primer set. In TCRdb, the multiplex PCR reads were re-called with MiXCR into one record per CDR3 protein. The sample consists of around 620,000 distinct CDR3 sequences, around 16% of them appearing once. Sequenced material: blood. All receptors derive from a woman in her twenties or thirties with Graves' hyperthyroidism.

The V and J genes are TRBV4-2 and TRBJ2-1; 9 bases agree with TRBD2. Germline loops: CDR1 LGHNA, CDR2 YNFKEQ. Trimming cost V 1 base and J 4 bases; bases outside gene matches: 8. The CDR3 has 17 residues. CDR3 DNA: TGTGCCAGCAGCCAAGGCTTCGCGGGAGGGCCGTACAATGAGCAGTTCTTC. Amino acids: CASSQGFAGGPYNEQFF.

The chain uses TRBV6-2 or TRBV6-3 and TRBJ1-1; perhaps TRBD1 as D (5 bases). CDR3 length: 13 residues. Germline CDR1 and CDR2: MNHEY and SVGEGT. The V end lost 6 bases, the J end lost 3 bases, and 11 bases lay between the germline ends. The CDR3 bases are TGTGCCAGCAGCGGGACGGTTTACACTGAAGCTTTCTTT. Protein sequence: CASSGTVYTEAFF.

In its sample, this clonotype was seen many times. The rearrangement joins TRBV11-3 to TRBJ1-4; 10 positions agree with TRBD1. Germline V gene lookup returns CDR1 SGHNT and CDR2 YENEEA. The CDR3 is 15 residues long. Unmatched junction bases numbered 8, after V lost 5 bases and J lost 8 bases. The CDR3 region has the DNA TGTGCCAGCAGCACTTCCGGGACAGGGGACGAAAAACTGTTTTTT. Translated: CASSTSGTGDEKLFF.

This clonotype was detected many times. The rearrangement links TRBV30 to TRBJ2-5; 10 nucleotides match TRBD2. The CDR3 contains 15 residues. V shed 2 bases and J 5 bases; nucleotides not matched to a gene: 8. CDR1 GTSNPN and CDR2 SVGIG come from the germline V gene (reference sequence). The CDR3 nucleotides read TGTGCCTGGAGTACAGGGACTAGCGCTGGCGAGACCCAGTACTTC. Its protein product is CAWSTGTSAGETQYF.

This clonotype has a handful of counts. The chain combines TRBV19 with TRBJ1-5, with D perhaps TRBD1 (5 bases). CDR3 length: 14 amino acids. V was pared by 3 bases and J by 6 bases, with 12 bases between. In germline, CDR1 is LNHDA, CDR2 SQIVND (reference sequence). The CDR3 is CASSMGAGGQPQHF. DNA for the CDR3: TGTGCCAGTAGTATGGGAGCGGGGGGTCAGCCCCAGCATTTT.

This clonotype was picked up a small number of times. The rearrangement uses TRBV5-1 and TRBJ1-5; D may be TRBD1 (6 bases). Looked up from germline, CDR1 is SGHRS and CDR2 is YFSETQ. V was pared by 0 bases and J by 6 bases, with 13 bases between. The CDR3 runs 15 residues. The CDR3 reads CASSLEGGRGQPQHF. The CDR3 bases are TGCGCCAGCAGCTTGGAGGGGGGCCGGGGTCAGCCCCAGCATTTT.

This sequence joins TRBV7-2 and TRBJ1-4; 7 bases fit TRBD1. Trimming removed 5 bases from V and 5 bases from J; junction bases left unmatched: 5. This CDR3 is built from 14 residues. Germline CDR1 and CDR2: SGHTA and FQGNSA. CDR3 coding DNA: TGTGCCAGCAGCCGACAGGGCGGGAATGAAAAACTGTTTTTT. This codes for CASSRQGGNEKLFF. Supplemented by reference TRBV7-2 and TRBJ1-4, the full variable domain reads GAGVSQSPSNKVTEKGKDVELRCDPISGHTALYWYRQSLGQGLEFLIYFQGNSAPDKSGLPSDRFSAERTGGSVSTLTIQRTQQEDSAVYLCASSRQGGNEKLFFGSGTQLSVL.

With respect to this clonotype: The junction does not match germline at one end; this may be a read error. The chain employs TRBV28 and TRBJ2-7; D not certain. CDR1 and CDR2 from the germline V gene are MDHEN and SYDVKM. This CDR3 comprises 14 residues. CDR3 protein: CASQGSYSSHEQYF. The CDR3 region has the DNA TGTGCCAGCCAAGGTAGTTACAGCTCCCACGAGCAGTACTTC.

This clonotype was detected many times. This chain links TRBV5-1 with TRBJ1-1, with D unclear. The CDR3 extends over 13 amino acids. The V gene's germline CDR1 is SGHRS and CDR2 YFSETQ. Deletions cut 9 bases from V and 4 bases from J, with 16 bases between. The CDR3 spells CATALEEFTEAFF. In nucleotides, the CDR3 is TGCGCCACCGCACTGGAGGAGTTCACTGAAGCTTTCTTT.

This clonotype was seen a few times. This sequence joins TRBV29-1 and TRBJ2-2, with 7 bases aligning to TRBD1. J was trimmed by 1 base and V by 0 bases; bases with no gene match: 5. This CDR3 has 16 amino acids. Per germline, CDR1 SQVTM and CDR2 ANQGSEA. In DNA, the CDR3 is TGCAGCGTTGAAGATCGCAGGGGGTTGAACACCGGGGAGCTGTTTTTT. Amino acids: CSVEDRRGLNTGELFF.

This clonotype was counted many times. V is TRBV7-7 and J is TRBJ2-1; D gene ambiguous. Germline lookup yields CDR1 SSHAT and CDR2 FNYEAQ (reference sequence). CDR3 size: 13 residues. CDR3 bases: TGTGCTAGTCAAGGGCACGTCAGGAATGAGCAGTTCTTC. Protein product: CASQGHVRNEQFF.

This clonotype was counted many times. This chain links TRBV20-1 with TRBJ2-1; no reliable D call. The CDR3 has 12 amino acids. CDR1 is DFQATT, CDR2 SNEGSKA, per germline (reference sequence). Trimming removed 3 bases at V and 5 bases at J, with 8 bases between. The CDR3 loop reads CSASEADNEQFF. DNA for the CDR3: TGCAGTGCTAGCGAGGCGGACAATGAGCAGTTCTTC.

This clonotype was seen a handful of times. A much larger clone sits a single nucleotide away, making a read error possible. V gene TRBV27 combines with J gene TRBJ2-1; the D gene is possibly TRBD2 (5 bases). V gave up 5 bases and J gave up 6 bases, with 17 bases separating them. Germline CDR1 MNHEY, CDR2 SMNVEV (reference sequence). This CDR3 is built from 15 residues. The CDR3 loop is CASSTTSNNCNEQFF. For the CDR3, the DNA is TGTGCCAGCAGTACCACTAGTAACAACTGCAATGAGCAGTTCTTC.

The CDR3 nucleotides read TGTGCCAGCTCACTACGAATCGGGGATGGTGGAAACACCATATATTTT. The encoded protein is CASSLRIGDGGNTIYF. J is TRBJ1-3 and V is TRBV18; no reliable D call. The V gene lost 4 bases and the J gene lost 3 bases, with 16 bases spanning the gap. Germline-derived CDR1 and CDR2 are KGHSH and LQKENI. The CDR3 contains 16 residues.

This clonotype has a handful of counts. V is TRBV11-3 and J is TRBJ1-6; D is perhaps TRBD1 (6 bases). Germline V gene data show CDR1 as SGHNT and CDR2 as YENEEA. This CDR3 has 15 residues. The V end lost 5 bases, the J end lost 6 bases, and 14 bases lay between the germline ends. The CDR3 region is CASSPSAGANSPLHF. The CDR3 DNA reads TGTGCCAGCAGCCCTTCCGCGGGGGCTAATTCACCCCTCCACTTT.

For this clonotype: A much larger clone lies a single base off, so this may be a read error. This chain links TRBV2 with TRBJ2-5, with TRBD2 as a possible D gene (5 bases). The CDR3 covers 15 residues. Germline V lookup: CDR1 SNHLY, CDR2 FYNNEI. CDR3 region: CASREHRARGETRYF. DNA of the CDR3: TGTGCCAGCAGGGAACATAGGGCCCGGGGAGAGACCCGGTACTTC. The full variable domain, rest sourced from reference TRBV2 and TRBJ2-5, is EPEVTQTPSHQVTQMGQEVILRCVPISNHLYFYWYRQILGQKVEFLVSFYNNEISEKSEIFDDQFSVERPDGSNFTLKIRSTKLEDSAMYFCASREHRARGETRYFGPGTRLLVL.

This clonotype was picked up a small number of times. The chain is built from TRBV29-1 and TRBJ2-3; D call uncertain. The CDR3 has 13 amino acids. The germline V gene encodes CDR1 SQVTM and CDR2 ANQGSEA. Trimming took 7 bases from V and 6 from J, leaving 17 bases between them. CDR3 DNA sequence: TGCAGCGCTAGGGCAGCCTACACCGATACGCAGTATTTT. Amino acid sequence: CSARAAYTDTQYF.

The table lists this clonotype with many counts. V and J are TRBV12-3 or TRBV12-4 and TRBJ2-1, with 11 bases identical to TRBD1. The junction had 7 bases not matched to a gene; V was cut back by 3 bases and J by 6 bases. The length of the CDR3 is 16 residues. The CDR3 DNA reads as TGTGCCAGCAGTTTTTTACTCGGGACAGGGGGCAATGAGCAGTTCTTC. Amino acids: CASSFLLGTGGNEQFF.

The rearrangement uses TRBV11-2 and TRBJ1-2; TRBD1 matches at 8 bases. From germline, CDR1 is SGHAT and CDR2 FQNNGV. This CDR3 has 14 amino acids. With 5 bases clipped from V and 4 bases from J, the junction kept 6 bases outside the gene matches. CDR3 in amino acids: CASSRGQALYGYTF. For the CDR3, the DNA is TGTGCCAGCAGCAGGGGACAGGCCCTCTATGGCTACACCTTC.

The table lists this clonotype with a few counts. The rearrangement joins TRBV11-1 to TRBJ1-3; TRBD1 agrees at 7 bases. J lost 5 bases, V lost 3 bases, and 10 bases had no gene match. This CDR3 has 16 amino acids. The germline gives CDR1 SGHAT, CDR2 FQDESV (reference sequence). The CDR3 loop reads CASSFIPDRARNTIYF. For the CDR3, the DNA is TGTGCCAGCAGCTTTATACCCGACAGGGCGAGAAACACCATATATTTT.

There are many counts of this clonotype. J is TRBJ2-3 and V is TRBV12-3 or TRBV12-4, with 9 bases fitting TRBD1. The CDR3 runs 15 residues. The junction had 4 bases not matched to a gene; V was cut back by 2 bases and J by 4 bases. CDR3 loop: CASSLSQGAADTQYF. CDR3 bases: TGTGCCAGCAGTTTATCACAGGGGGCCGCAGATACGCAGTATTTT.

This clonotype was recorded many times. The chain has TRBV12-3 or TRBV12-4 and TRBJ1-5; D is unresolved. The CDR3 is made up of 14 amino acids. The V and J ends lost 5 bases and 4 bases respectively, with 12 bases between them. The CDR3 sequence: CASSIKLQNQPQHF. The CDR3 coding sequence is TGTGCCAGCAGTATAAAACTGCAGAATCAGCCCCAGCATTTT.

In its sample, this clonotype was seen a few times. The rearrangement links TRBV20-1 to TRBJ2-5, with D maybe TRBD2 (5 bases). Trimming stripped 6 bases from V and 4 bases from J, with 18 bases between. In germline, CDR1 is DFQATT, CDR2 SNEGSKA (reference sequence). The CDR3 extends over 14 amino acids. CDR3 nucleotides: TGCAGTGCCCCACCCCGTAAAGGGAGAGAGACCCAGTACTTC. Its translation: CSAPPRKGRETQYF.

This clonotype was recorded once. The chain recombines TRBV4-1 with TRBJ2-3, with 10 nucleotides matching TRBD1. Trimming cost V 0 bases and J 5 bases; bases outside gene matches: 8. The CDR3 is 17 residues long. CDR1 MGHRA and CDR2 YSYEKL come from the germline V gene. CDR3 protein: CASSQDLGGQGIDTQYF. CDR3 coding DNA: TGCGCCAGCAGCCAAGATTTAGGGGGACAGGGGATAGATACGCAGTATTTT.

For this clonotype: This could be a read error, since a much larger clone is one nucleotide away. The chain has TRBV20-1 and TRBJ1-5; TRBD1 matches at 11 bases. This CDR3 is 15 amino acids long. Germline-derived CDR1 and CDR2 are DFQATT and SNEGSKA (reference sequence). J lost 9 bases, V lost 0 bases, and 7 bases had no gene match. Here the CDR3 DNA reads TGCAGTGCTAGAGAAGGGACAGGGGGGTCTAGGCCCCAGCATTTT. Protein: CSAREGTGGSRPQHF.

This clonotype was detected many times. The CDR3 DNA follows: TGCAGTGCTAGCCCCTCCTACCAGCCCCAGCATTTT. As protein: CSASPSYQPQHF. The chain links TRBV20-1 to TRBJ1-5; D not certain. Germline V gene lookup returns CDR1 DFQATT and CDR2 SNEGSKA (reference sequence). With 3 bases removed from V and 7 bases from J, the gap between germline ends came to 10 bases. The CDR3 runs 12 residues.

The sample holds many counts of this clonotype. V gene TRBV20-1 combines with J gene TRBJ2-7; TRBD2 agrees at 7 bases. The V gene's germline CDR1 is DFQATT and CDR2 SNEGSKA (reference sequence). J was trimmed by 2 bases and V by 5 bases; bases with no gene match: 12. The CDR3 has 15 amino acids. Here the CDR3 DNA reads TGCAGTGCTCCAGCGGGGCTAGCTCTGGCCTACGAGCAGTACTTC. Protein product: CSAPAGLALAYEQYF.